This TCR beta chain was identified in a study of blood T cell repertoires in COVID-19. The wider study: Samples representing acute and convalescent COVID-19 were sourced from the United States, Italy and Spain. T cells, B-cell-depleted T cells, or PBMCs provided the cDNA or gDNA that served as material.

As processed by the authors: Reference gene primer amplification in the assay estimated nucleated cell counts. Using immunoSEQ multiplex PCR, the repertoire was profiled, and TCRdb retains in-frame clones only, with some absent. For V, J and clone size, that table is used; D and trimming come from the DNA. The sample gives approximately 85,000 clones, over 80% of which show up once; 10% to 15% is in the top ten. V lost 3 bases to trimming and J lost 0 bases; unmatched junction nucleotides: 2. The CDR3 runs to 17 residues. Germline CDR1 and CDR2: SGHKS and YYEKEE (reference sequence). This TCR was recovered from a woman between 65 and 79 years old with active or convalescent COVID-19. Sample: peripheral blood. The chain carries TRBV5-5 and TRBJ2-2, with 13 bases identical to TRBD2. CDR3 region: CASSWTSGGTNTGELFF. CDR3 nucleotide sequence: TGTGCCAGCAGCTGGACTAGCGGGGGAACGAACACCGGGGAGCTGTTTTTT.